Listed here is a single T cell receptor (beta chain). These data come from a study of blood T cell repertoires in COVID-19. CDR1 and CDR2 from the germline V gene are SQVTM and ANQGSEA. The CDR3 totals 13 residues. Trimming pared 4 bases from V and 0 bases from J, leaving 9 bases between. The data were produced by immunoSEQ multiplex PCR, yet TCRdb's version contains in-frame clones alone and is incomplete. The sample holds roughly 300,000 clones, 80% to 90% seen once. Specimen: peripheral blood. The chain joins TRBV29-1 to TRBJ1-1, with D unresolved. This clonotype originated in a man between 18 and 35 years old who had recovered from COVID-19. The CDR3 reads CSVGEHMNTEAFF. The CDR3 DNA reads TGCAGCGTTGGTGAACATATGAACACTGAAGCTTTCTTT.